This is a list of T cell receptor beta chains from one sample in a study of blood T cell repertoires in COVID-19. Produced via immunoSEQ multiplex PCR; TCRdb's table is partial and in-frame only. The top ten hold roughly 1% of the sample, which has more than 300,000 clones, 90% seen once. Sequencing input: peripheral blood. The receptors stem from a woman aged 40 to 49 with COVID-19, enrolled during active disease. The CDR3 runs from the conserved cysteine through the conserved F or W. Fields, in order: J gene, V gene, clone size, D gene, CDR3 DNA, CDR3 protein. A D gene is named only where the DNA matches it firmly. Rows may omit the clone size; those that give it use once, few, many or a size class.

j_call: TRBJ1-1
v_call: TRBV6-1
clone_size: -
d_call: -
cdr3_nt: TGTGCCAGCAGTGAAAGATTAGGGCAGGGGCAGAACACTGAAGCTTTCTTT
cdr3_aa: CASSERLGQGQNTEAFF

j_call: TRBJ2-2
v_call: TRBV11-2
clone_size: -
d_call: TRBD1
cdr3_nt: TGTGCCAGCAGTTGGGACAGCAACACCGGGGAGCTGTTTTTT
cdr3_aa: CASSWDSNTGELFF

j_call: TRBJ1-5
v_call: TRBV7-8
clone_size: once
d_call: -
cdr3_nt: TGTGCCAGCAGCCCCCAGGGGCAGTTCGGGAATCAGCCCCAGCATTTT
cdr3_aa: CASSPQGQFGNQPQHF

j_call: TRBJ2-1
v_call: TRBV12-5
clone_size: -
d_call: TRBD2
cdr3_nt: TGTGCTAGTGGTTTATCTAGCGGGGGGTTCTTC
cdr3_aa: CASGLSSGGFF

j_call: TRBJ2-7
v_call: TRBV9
clone_size: -
d_call: -
cdr3_nt: TGTGCCAGCAGCGCCCTCCAGGAACCCTACGAGCAGTACTTC
cdr3_aa: CASSALQEPYEQYF

j_call: TRBJ1-2
v_call: TRBV27
clone_size: -
d_call: TRBD1
cdr3_nt: TGTGCCACTTCGGACAGGGGGCTTAATGGCTACACCTTC
cdr3_aa: CATSDRGLNGYTF

j_call: TRBJ2-2
v_call: TRBV7-2
clone_size: -
d_call: TRBD2
cdr3_nt: TGTGCCAGCAGCTCCGGACTAGCGGGAACCGGGGAGCTGTTTTTT
cdr3_aa: CASSSGLAGTGELFF

j_call: TRBJ1-4
v_call: TRBV7-6
clone_size: -
d_call: TRBD1
cdr3_nt: TGTGCCAGCAGCTCAGTATCCGGGACAGAACCCGAAAAACTGTTTTTT
cdr3_aa: CASSSVSGTEPEKLFF

j_call: TRBJ2-7
v_call: TRBV19
clone_size: -
d_call: TRBD1
cdr3_nt: TGTGCCAGTAGTGCAGGGACAGGGATCCACGAGCAGTACTTC
cdr3_aa: CASSAGTGIHEQYF

j_call: TRBJ1-1
v_call: TRBV10-3
clone_size: few
d_call: TRBD1
cdr3_nt: TGTGCCATGGGACAGGGGGCGGGCACTGAAGCTTTCTTT
cdr3_aa: CAMGQGAGTEAFF

j_call: TRBJ1-5
v_call: TRBV21-1
clone_size: -
d_call: -
cdr3_nt: TGTGCCAGCAGCAAAGACTCAGGCTTCAATCAGCCCCAGCATTTT
cdr3_aa: CASSKDSGFNQPQHF

j_call: TRBJ2-3
v_call: TRBV28
clone_size: -
d_call: TRBD1
cdr3_nt: TGTGCCAGCAGTTTAGACAGGGGGGCAGATACGCAGTATTTT
cdr3_aa: CASSLDRGADTQYF

j_call: TRBJ1-4
v_call: TRBV5-6
clone_size: few
d_call: TRBD1
cdr3_nt: TGTGCCAGCAGCTTTAGACAGGGGTTTAATGAAAAACTGTTTTTT
cdr3_aa: CASSFRQGFNEKLFF

j_call: TRBJ1-1
v_call: TRBV7-2
clone_size: -
d_call: -
cdr3_nt: TGTGCCAGCAGCTTGGTGTACACGGGCACTGAAGCTTTCTTT
cdr3_aa: CASSLVYTGTEAFF

j_call: TRBJ1-4
v_call: TRBV9
clone_size: -
d_call: TRBD1
cdr3_nt: TGTGCCAGCAGCGTAGTTTCTGGGACAGGGGACGAAAAACTGTTTTTT
cdr3_aa: CASSVVSGTGDEKLFF

j_call: TRBJ2-1
v_call: TRBV27
clone_size: -
d_call: -
cdr3_nt: TGTGCCAGCAGTTTTTTAACTATCGGTGAGCAGTTCTTC
cdr3_aa: CASSFLTIGEQFF

j_call: TRBJ1-5
v_call: TRBV30
clone_size: -
d_call: -
cdr3_nt: TGTGCCTGGGGACAGTCGGGGCAGCCCCAGCATTTT
cdr3_aa: CAWGQSGQPQHF

j_call: TRBJ1-2
v_call: TRBV11-2
clone_size: -
d_call: -
cdr3_nt: TGTGCCAGCAGCATTCGGACAGCTAACTATGGCTACACCTTC
cdr3_aa: CASSIRTANYGYTF

j_call: TRBJ2-2
v_call: TRBV2
clone_size: -
d_call: -
cdr3_nt: TGTGCCAGCAGGGCGGGGAGGTATACCGGGGAGCTGTTTTTT
cdr3_aa: CASRAGRYTGELFF

j_call: TRBJ2-6
v_call: TRBV19
clone_size: -
d_call: -
cdr3_nt: TGTGCCAGTAGTGCCTCCTACAGCAAGGCCAACGTCCTGACTTTC
cdr3_aa: CASSASYSKANVLTF

j_call: TRBJ1-2
v_call: TRBV2
clone_size: -
d_call: -
cdr3_nt: TGTGCCAGCAGTGGAGGCAGTCCCTATGGCTACACCTTC
cdr3_aa: CASSGGSPYGYTF

j_call: TRBJ1-5
v_call: TRBV28
clone_size: -
d_call: TRBD1
cdr3_nt: TGTGCCAGCGGACAGGGGGTCAGCCCGGCTCAGCCCCAGCATTTT
cdr3_aa: CASGQGVSPAQPQHF

j_call: TRBJ1-1
v_call: TRBV19
clone_size: -
d_call: TRBD1
cdr3_nt: TGTGCCAGTAGTATACGACAGGGGGTTGTCACTGAAGCTTTCTTT
cdr3_aa: CASSIRQGVVTEAFF

j_call: TRBJ2-7
v_call: TRBV2
clone_size: -
d_call: TRBD1
cdr3_nt: TGTGCCAGCAGTGAAGCGCTTCAAAGCAGGGGGAACTTAATCGAGCAGTACTTC
cdr3_aa: CASSEALQSRGNLIEQYF

j_call: TRBJ2-3
v_call: TRBV7-2
clone_size: -
d_call: -
cdr3_nt: TGTGCCAGCAGTCAACTCAGGGCTAGCACAGATACGCAGTATTTT
cdr3_aa: CASSQLRASTDTQYF

j_call: TRBJ2-2
v_call: TRBV5-4
clone_size: -
d_call: TRBD2
cdr3_nt: TGTGCCAGCAGCTTGTGGGATAGCGGGAGGGCCGGGGAGCTGTTTTTT
cdr3_aa: CASSLWDSGRAGELFF

j_call: TRBJ1-2
v_call: TRBV27
clone_size: -
d_call: -
cdr3_nt: TGTGCCAGCAGTTTATCAGGGAGCGACTATGGCTACACCTTC
cdr3_aa: CASSLSGSDYGYTF

j_call: TRBJ1-5
v_call: TRBV27
clone_size: -
d_call: TRBD1
cdr3_nt: TGTGCCAGCAGTATCCAGCAGACAGGGCCACACCGTTACCCCGAGCATTTT
cdr3_aa: CASSIQQTGPHRYPEHF

j_call: TRBJ1-2
v_call: TRBV6-5
clone_size: -
d_call: TRBD1
cdr3_nt: TGTGCCAGCAGTACCGGGACAGGGTATGGCTACACCTTC
cdr3_aa: CASSTGTGYGYTF

j_call: TRBJ1-2
v_call: TRBV3-1/TRBV3-2
clone_size: -
d_call: -
cdr3_nt: TGTGCCAGCAGCCATGCCCGGGACACATTTTTC
cdr3_aa: CASSHARDTFF

j_call: TRBJ2-3
v_call: TRBV29-1
clone_size: once
d_call: TRBD1
cdr3_nt: TGCAGCGTTGGGAATCTTGTCTCGGACAGGGGCTCAGATACGCAGTATTTT
cdr3_aa: CSVGNLVSDRGSDTQYF

j_call: TRBJ2-5
v_call: TRBV21-1
clone_size: -
d_call: -
cdr3_nt: TGTGCCAGCAGCAAAGCGCTTGGGACAGGGAGAAAGACCCAGTACTTC
cdr3_aa: CASSKALGTGRKTQYF

j_call: TRBJ2-7
v_call: TRBV6-5
clone_size: -
d_call: -
cdr3_nt: TGTGCCAGCAGTTACGGGGGAGGAGAGCAGTACTTC
cdr3_aa: CASSYGGGEQYF

j_call: TRBJ2-7
v_call: TRBV7-9
clone_size: -
d_call: -
cdr3_nt: TGTGCCAGCAGCTTTGGTGGTAGCCCTATCTACGAGCAGTACTTC
cdr3_aa: CASSFGGSPIYEQYF

j_call: TRBJ2-3
v_call: TRBV7-2
clone_size: -
d_call: -
cdr3_nt: TGTGCCAGCAGCTTAGTGCGGGCGCTCACAGATACGCAGTATTTT
cdr3_aa: CASSLVRALTDTQYF

j_call: TRBJ2-2
v_call: TRBV19
clone_size: -
d_call: -
cdr3_nt: TGTGCCAGTAGCCAGAGGACTACGAACACCGGGGAGCTGTTTTTT
cdr3_aa: CASSQRTTNTGELFF

j_call: TRBJ2-3
v_call: TRBV28
clone_size: -
d_call: -
cdr3_nt: TGTGCCAGCAGTTTCGGACTACCTAGCACAGATACGCAGTATTTT
cdr3_aa: CASSFGLPSTDTQYF

j_call: TRBJ2-2
v_call: TRBV7-3
clone_size: -
d_call: TRBD2
cdr3_nt: TGTGCCAGCAGCTTAAAGGGCGGGACTAGCCATCGTGGCACCGGGGAGCTGTTTTTT
cdr3_aa: CASSLKGGTSHRGTGELFF

j_call: TRBJ2-1
v_call: TRBV27
clone_size: -
d_call: TRBD2
cdr3_nt: TGTGCCAGCAGCTCAACGGGACTAGAGCAGTTCTTC
cdr3_aa: CASSSTGLEQFF

j_call: TRBJ2-3
v_call: TRBV29-1
clone_size: -
d_call: TRBD2
cdr3_nt: TGCAGCGGACGGACTAGCGGGAGTAGGAGCACAGATACGCAGTATTTT
cdr3_aa: CSGRTSGSRSTDTQYF

j_call: TRBJ1-1
v_call: TRBV5-1
clone_size: -
d_call: -
cdr3_nt: TGCGCCAGCAGCCCTTTACAGCCGAACACTGAAGCTTTCTTT
cdr3_aa: CASSPLQPNTEAFF

j_call: TRBJ2-3
v_call: TRBV5-1
clone_size: -
d_call: TRBD2
cdr3_nt: TGCGCCAGCAGCTTGGGTCGGGGGGAAACAGATACGCAGTATTTT
cdr3_aa: CASSLGRGETDTQYF

j_call: TRBJ1-4
v_call: TRBV28
clone_size: -
d_call: TRBD1
cdr3_nt: TGTGCCAGCAGGACAGGGCCAACTAATGAAAAACTGTTTTTT
cdr3_aa: CASRTGPTNEKLFF

j_call: TRBJ1-2
v_call: TRBV28
clone_size: once
d_call: -
cdr3_nt: TGTGCCAGCTTTGGGGCCTATGGCTACACCTTC
cdr3_aa: CASFGAYGYTF

j_call: TRBJ2-5
v_call: TRBV18
clone_size: once
d_call: -
cdr3_nt: TGTGCCAGCTCACCTGACCCGGGGGGCAGAGAGACCCAGTACTTC
cdr3_aa: CASSPDPGGRETQYF

j_call: TRBJ1-2
v_call: TRBV28
clone_size: -
d_call: -
cdr3_nt: TGTGCCAGCAGTCGGGGGACGGAGTATGGCTACACCTTC
cdr3_aa: CASSRGTEYGYTF

j_call: TRBJ2-7
v_call: TRBV5-1
clone_size: -
d_call: -
cdr3_nt: TGCGCCAGCAGCTTGTCAGGTACTTCCCAAGGAGGCGAGCAGTACTTC
cdr3_aa: CASSLSGTSQGGEQYF

j_call: TRBJ2-7
v_call: TRBV4-1
clone_size: -
d_call: TRBD1
cdr3_nt: TGCGCCAGCAGCCAAGTCGCGCGGACAGGGAACCACGAGCAGTACTTC
cdr3_aa: CASSQVARTGNHEQYF

j_call: TRBJ1-2
v_call: TRBV7-2
clone_size: -
d_call: -
cdr3_nt: TGTGCCAGCAGCTTGCCCCTCGGTAATGGCTACACCTTC
cdr3_aa: CASSLPLGNGYTF

j_call: TRBJ2-3
v_call: TRBV19
clone_size: -
d_call: -
cdr3_nt: TGTGCCAGTAGTATCGACTTCAGAAATACGCAGTATTTT
cdr3_aa: CASSIDFRNTQYF

j_call: TRBJ2-5
v_call: TRBV5-1
clone_size: -
d_call: TRBD2
cdr3_nt: TGCGCCAGCAGCTTAAGACTAGCGGCCTTCCAAGAGACCCAGTACTTC
cdr3_aa: CASSLRLAAFQETQYF

j_call: TRBJ2-6
v_call: TRBV5-1
clone_size: -
d_call: TRBD1
cdr3_nt: TGCGCCAGCAGCTTGACAGGGGCTGGGGCCAACGTCCTGACTTTC
cdr3_aa: CASSLTGAGANVLTF

j_call: TRBJ1-5
v_call: TRBV2
clone_size: -
d_call: -
cdr3_nt: TGTGCCAGCAGTGTAAGCAATCAGCCCCAGCATTTT
cdr3_aa: CASSVSNQPQHF